The 25 T cell receptor beta chains reported below all come from one sample, sequenced in a study of shared clonotypes between healthy human individuals. Profiled with immunoSEQ multiplex PCR; TCRdb holds only in-frame clones, not every one. The table shows some 500,000 clones, with 60% to 80% occurring only once. Sample: PBMCs. The receptors were sampled from a woman aged 40 to 50 in good health. Some clones in this sample may be carry-over from other donors' samples.

V is TRBV2 and J is TRBJ1-1; D is uncertain. Germline CDR1 and CDR2: SNHLY and FYNNEI. The CDR3 is made up of 11 amino acids. V was cut by 1 base and J by 11 bases, with 8 bases left in between. The CDR3 loop reads CASSEGPSAFF. The DNA of the CDR3 is TGTGCCAGCAGTGAAGGGCCATCGGCTTTCTTT.

The V gene is TRBV7-9, the J gene TRBJ2-7; 9 bases align to TRBD2. Germline lookup yields CDR1 SEHNR and CDR2 FQNEAQ (reference sequence). The CDR3 has 15 amino acids. The V gene end was trimmed by 1 base and the J gene end by 6 bases; junction bases not matched to a gene: 7. The CDR3 DNA reads as TGTGCCAGCAGCTTAGGTGCGGGAGGGCCTGGCGAGCAGTACTTC. This sequence encodes CASSLGAGGPGEQYF. Full variable domain (rest looked up from reference TRBV7-9 and TRBJ2-7): DTGVSQNPRHKITKRGQNVTFRCDPISEHNRLYWYRQTLGQGPEFLTYFQNEAQLEKSRLLSDRFSAERPKGSFSTLEIQRTEQGDSAMYLCASSLGAGGPGEQYFGPGTRLTVT.

To note about this clone: The likely explanation is a read error, given a far larger clone one base away. V and J are TRBV7-9 and TRBJ2-5; a possible D gene is TRBD2 (5 bases). Germline CDR1 SEHNR, CDR2 FQNEAQ (reference sequence). The CDR3 is 13 residues long. The CDR3 bases are TGTGCCAGCAACTTACGGGAATGGGAGACCCAGTACTTC. This encodes CASNLREWETQYF.

On this clone itself: A far larger clone is just one base off, so this is likely a read error. The same CDR3 can be traced to other DNA sequences in this sample. The gene calls are TRBV18 and TRBJ2-7; 12 nucleotides match TRBD2. This CDR3 spans 17 amino acids. Germline V gene data show CDR1 as KGHSH and CDR2 as LQKENI. CDR3 region: CASSPGAGLAGIYEQYF. CDR3 bases: TGTGCCAGCTCCCCGGGGGCAGGACTAGCGGGAATCTACGAACAGTACTTC.

The rearrangement uses TRBV28 and TRBJ2-7; a weak D match, TRBD1 (6 bases). The germline V gene encodes CDR1 MDHEN and CDR2 SYDVKM. V was cut by 5 bases and J by 2 bases, with 10 bases left in between. The CDR3 totals 13 residues. CDR3: CASSATGAYEQYF. Here the CDR3 DNA reads TGTGCCAGCAGTGCGACAGGCGCCTACGAGCAGTACTTC.

This chain connects TRBV7-2 to TRBJ2-5; 7 bases are a match to TRBD1. Trimming took 5 bases from V and 5 from J; bases not matched to a gene: 8. In germline, CDR1 is SGHTA, CDR2 FQGNSA. The CDR3 has 14 residues. CDR3 residues: CASSNRGRRETQYF. CDR3 bases: TGTGCCAGCAGCAACAGGGGAAGGAGGGAGACCCAGTACTTC.

The chain uses TRBV19 and TRBJ1-4; 10 bases line up with TRBD1. This CDR3 comprises 14 residues. V lost 6 bases and J lost 8; bases outside the gene matches: 6. Per germline, CDR1 LNHDA and CDR2 SQIVND (reference sequence). The CDR3 sequence is CASSRDRGREKLFF. The CDR3 region has the DNA TGTGCCAGTAGCCGGGACAGGGGTCGGGAAAAACTGTTTTTT.

This clone was seen more than once but under ten times. In the same sample, other DNA sequences code for this CDR3. The chain employs TRBV28 and TRBJ2-7; D is perhaps TRBD1 (5 bases). Trimming removed 3 bases at V and 2 bases at J, with 5 bases between. The germline V gene encodes CDR1 MDHEN and CDR2 SYDVKM. The CDR3 extends over 12 amino acids. The CDR3 sequence: CASSLTAYEQYF. Written as DNA, the CDR3 is TGTGCCAGCAGTTTGACAGCCTACGAGCAGTACTTC.

This clone was detected many times. The DNA for the CDR3 is TGTGCCAGCAGCTTAAATCCCCGGGAGACCCAGTACTTC. This codes for CASSLNPRETQYF. The J gene is TRBJ2-5, the V gene TRBV7-2, with D unclear. This CDR3 contains 13 residues. Trimming shortened V by 2 bases and J by 5 bases, and 9 bases separated the two germline ends. The germline V gene encodes CDR1 SGHTA and CDR2 FQGNSA.

Turning to this clone: Since a much larger clone is just one base distant, this may be a read error. This chain joins TRBV10-3 and TRBJ2-2; a possible D gene is TRBD2 (5 bases). CDR1 is ENHRY, CDR2 SYGVKD, per germline. CDR3 size: 12 residues. The CDR3: CAISPNTGKLFF. Written as DNA, the CDR3 is TGTGCCATCAGCCCCAACACCGGGAAGCTGTTTTTT.

Ten or more counts support this clone. The CDR3 sequence is CASSIGSWETQYF. DNA for the CDR3: TGTGCCAGTAGTATAGGCAGTTGGGAGACCCAGTACTTC. V and J are TRBV19 and TRBJ2-5; no firm D call. CDR3 size: 13 residues. Between the trimmed V and J ends, which lost 1 base and 5 bases, there was a span of 8 bases. Germline loops: CDR1 LNHDA, CDR2 SQIVND (reference sequence).

This clone was recorded only once. The chain uses TRBV9 and TRBJ2-1; TRBD2 matches at 15 bases. The CDR3 is made up of 21 amino acids. From germline, CDR1 is SGDLS and CDR2 YYNGEE. The V and J ends lost 0 bases and 1 base, in that order; junction bases with no gene match: 11. The CDR3 DNA is TGTGCCAGCAGCGTAGCGGAGTTGGGGACTAGCGGGAGGAGGTCCTACAATGAGCAGTTCTTC. This translates into CASSVAELGTSGRRSYNEQFF.

The CDR3 DNA follows: TGTGCCAGCAGTGAGACGGGACAGGGAAATGAAAAACTGTTTTTT. It specifies CASSETGQGNEKLFF. This chain connects TRBV2 to TRBJ1-4, with 9 bases that match TRBD1. The CDR3 loop spans 15 amino acids. The ends lost 3 bases at V and 5 bases at J; junction bases unmatched: 4. The germline gives CDR1 SNHLY, CDR2 FYNNEI.

The chain carries TRBV18 and TRBJ2-5; D is possibly TRBD1 or TRBD2 (5 bases each). There are 14 residues in the CDR3. V was trimmed by 6 bases and J by 0 bases, leaving 11 bases between them. From germline, CDR1 is KGHSH and CDR2 LQKENI. The chain's CDR3 is CASSRMGDQETQYF. The CDR3 DNA is TGTGCCAGCTCGCGGATGGGGGACCAAGAGACCCAGTACTTC.

The rearrangement uses TRBV27 and TRBJ2-7; 7 bases line up with TRBD1. The CDR3 spans 15 residues. Looked up from germline, CDR1 is MNHEY and CDR2 is SMNVEV (reference sequence). The V segment lost 6 bases and the J segment 6 bases; nucleotides outside the gene matches: 14. This CDR3 reads CASRSWDSYASEQYF. The CDR3 DNA is TGTGCCAGCAGATCTTGGGACAGCTACGCTAGCGAGCAGTACTTC.

A few counts support this clone. The chain has TRBV28 and TRBJ2-7; 8 bases line up with TRBD1. Germline CDR1 reads MDHEN; CDR2 reads SYDVKM. The CDR3 consists of 19 residues. V shed 6 bases and J 1 base; nucleotides not matched to a gene: 20. The CDR3 loop is CASSLAVRTGGLGSYEQYF. In DNA, the CDR3 is TGTGCCAGCAGCTTAGCGGTGAGAACAGGGGGACTGGGGTCCTACGAGCAGTACTTC. The full variable domain, completed using reference TRBV28 and TRBJ2-7, is DVKVTQSSRYLVKRTGEKVFLECVQDMDHENMFWYRQDPGLGLRLIYFSYDVKMKEKGDIPEGYSVSREKKERFSLILESASTNQTSMYLCASSLAVRTGGLGSYEQYFGPGTRLTVT.

This chain joins TRBV20-1 and TRBJ2-7; D ambiguous. The V gene lost 3 bases and the J gene lost 6 bases, with 9 bases spanning the gap. The CDR3 consists of 11 residues. Germline assignment: CDR1 DFQATT and CDR2 SNEGSKA (reference sequence). CDR3 sequence (DNA): TGCAGTGCTAGCAACCCCCGCGAGCAGTACTTC. Residues: CSASNPREQYF.

The V gene is TRBV5-1, the J gene TRBJ1-4; D might be TRBD1 (5 bases). This CDR3 spans 15 amino acids. Trimming left V 0 bases short and J 7 bases short, with 13 bases between. The V gene's germline CDR1 is SGHRS and CDR2 YFSETQ. The CDR3 nucleotides are TGCGCCAGCAGCTTGGCGCAGGGAGAAGTTGAAAAACTGTTTTTT. Encoded protein: CASSLAQGEVEKLFF. The full variable domain, its missing parts supplied by reference TRBV5-1 and TRBJ1-4, is KAGVTQTPRYLIKTRGQQVTLSCSPISGHRSVSWYQQTPGQGLQFLFEYFSETQRNKGNFPGRFSGRQFSNSRSEMNVSTLELGDSALYLCASSLAQGEVEKLFFGSGTQLSVL.

The chain joins TRBV5-1 to TRBJ2-3; D is perhaps TRBD1 (6 bases). V was pared by 2 bases and J by 0 bases, with 7 bases between. Germline CDR1 is SGHRS and CDR2 is YFSETQ. CDR3 length equals 14 residues. CDR3 amino acids: CASSFDRSTDTQYF. In DNA, the CDR3 is TGCGCCAGCAGCTTCGACAGGAGCACAGATACGCAGTATTTT.

The chain links TRBV7-9 to TRBJ2-2, with 9 bases fitting TRBD1. The V gene end was trimmed by 2 bases and the J gene end by 4 bases; junction bases not matched to a gene: 11. Germline CDR1 SEHNR, CDR2 FQNEAQ (reference sequence). The CDR3 extends over 18 amino acids. CDR3: CASSLTLWDRVATGELFF. For the CDR3, the DNA is TGTGCCAGCAGCTTAACTCTATGGGACAGGGTGGCCACCGGGGAGCTGTTTTTT. The variable domain in full, completed from reference TRBV7-9 and TRBJ2-2, reads DTGVSQNPRHKITKRGQNVTFRCDPISEHNRLYWYRQTLGQGPEFLTYFQNEAQLEKSRLLSDRFSAERPKGSFSTLEIQRTEQGDSAMYLCASSLTLWDRVATGELFFGEGSRLTVL.

This clone was counted only a few times. The rearrangement uses TRBV10-2 and TRBJ2-5, with 8 bases lining up with TRBD2. CDR3 length: 15 residues. Trimming removed 6 bases from V and 5 bases from J; junction bases left unmatched: 11. In germline, CDR1 is WSHSY, CDR2 SAAADI. CDR3 in DNA: TGCGCCAGCAGAGTGGGAGCGGGAGTTGGGGAGACCCAGTACTTC. It yields the protein CASRVGAGVGETQYF.

The chain links TRBV4-2 to TRBJ2-1, with 7 bases lining up with TRBD2. The CDR3 totals 16 residues. Germline lookup yields CDR1 LGHNA and CDR2 YNFKEQ. V lost 0 bases, J lost 6 bases, and 8 bases stayed unmatched. Written as DNA, the CDR3 is TGTGCCAGCAGCCAAGATATGACTAGCCCCTCCAATGAGCAGTTCTTC. This gives the protein CASSQDMTSPSNEQFF.

This chain connects TRBV7-2 to TRBJ2-2; D might be TRBD2 (6 bases). The CDR3 has 15 residues. Germline V lookup: CDR1 SGHTA, CDR2 FQGNSA. With 5 bases removed from V and 2 bases from J, the gap between germline ends came to 12 bases. The DNA for the CDR3 is TGTGCCAGCAGCCCGCTCGGACTAAACACCGGGGAGCTGTTTTTT. Translated, it gives CASSPLGLNTGELFF. Variable domain in full (rest from reference TRBV7-2 and TRBJ2-2): GAGVSQSPSNKVTEKGKDVELRCDPISGHTALYWYRQSLGQGLEFLIYFQGNSAPDKSGLPSDRFSAERTGGSVSTLTIQRTQQEDSAVYLCASSPLGLNTGELFFGEGSRLTVL.

This clone was observed a few times. At the DNA level, this CDR3 is encoded by other sequences in the same sample as well. The chain recombines TRBV5-1 with TRBJ2-5, with TRBD1 matching 9 bases. The ends lost 0 bases at V and 3 bases at J; junction bases unmatched: 0. This CDR3 region has 14 residues. Per germline, CDR1 SGHRS and CDR2 YFSETQ. As DNA, the CDR3 is TGCGCCAGCAGCTTGGGACAGGGGGAAGAGACCCAGTACTTC. This codes for CASSLGQGEETQYF.

The rearrangement links TRBV29-1 to TRBJ1-2; no firm D call. Germline values: CDR1 SQVTM, CDR2 ANQGSEA. Trimming removed 8 bases from V and 4 bases from J, with 11 bases in between. The CDR3 totals 11 residues. The CDR3 region has the DNA TGCAGCACCCCGGACGGCTATGGCTACACCTTC. It is translated as CSTPDGYGYTF.